The entry below gives a single TCR beta chain sequence along with its context. Original methodology: Nucleated cell counts were estimated from reference gene primer amplification. Clones were sequenced by immunoSEQ multiplex PCR, and TCRdb holds only the in-frame ones, with some missing. Clone size and the V and J calls come from that table; the DNA yielded D and trimming. The sample holds nearly 350,000 clones; over 70% are singletons and the top ten take about 6.3%. The data belong to a study of blood T cell repertoires in COVID-19. There are 13 residues in the CDR3. V was shortened by 1 base and J by 7 bases, with 11 bases between the two germline ends. Germline CDR1 MNHEY, CDR2 SMNVEV (reference sequence). It was during active infection that Seattle patients were enrolled and then longitudinally followed.

The TCR originated in a woman between 45 and 60 years old with COVID-19, enrolled during active disease. Sequenced material: peripheral blood. V gene TRBV27 combines with J gene TRBJ2-7; D ambiguous. CDR3 loop: CASSLWSSTEQYF. CDR3 bases: TGTGCCAGCAGTTTATGGAGTTCTACAGAGCAGTACTTC.